This TCR beta chain was captured by sequencing in a study of identical twins. This clonotype was seen repeatedly, ten times or more. CDR3 length: 13 amino acids. The V gene lost 4 bases and the J gene lost 10 bases, with 16 bases spanning the gap. Germline V gene sequence: CDR1 SNHLY, CDR2 FYNNEI. TCRdb reanalysed the 5' RACE reads using MiXCR and keeps one entry per CDR3 protein. The data contain just under 650,000 distinct CDR3 sequences, around 7.5% of them singletons. The same sample was also used in a study of yellow fever vaccine responses in identical twins.

This chain connects TRBV2 to TRBJ1-1, with D uncertain. The sequencing input was PBMCs. The receptor was derived from a woman between 18 and 29 years old in good health. The CDR3 loop reads CASSVGGSAGAFF. CDR3 nucleotides: TGTGCCAGCAGTGTGGGCGGTTCGGCTGGAGCTTTCTTT. Looking up the rest from reference TRBV2 and TRBJ1-1 gives the full variable domain: EPEVTQTPSHQVTQMGQEVILRCVPISNHLYFYWYRQILGQKVEFLVSFYNNEISEKSEIFDDQFSVERPDGSNFTLKIRSTKLEDSAMYFCASSVGGSAGAFFGQGTRLTVV.